This is a list of T cell receptor beta chains from one sample in a study of T cells expressing NK-cell markers. Reanalyzing the 5' RACE reads, TCRdb keeps one entry per CDR3 protein, without DNA. The sample data list around 280,000 distinct CDR3 sequences. Sequencing input: blood T cells: a sorted CD56 or NKG2C T cell subset, CD4+ or CD8+ T cells, or bulk PBMC T cells (not recorded which). Receptors originate from a man aged 18 to 29 in good health. Each CDR3 is given with its conserved first and last residue. The order of the fields is J gene, V gene, CDR3 protein.

TRBJ2-1,TRBV3-1,CASSQVGVGNEQFF
TRBJ2-1,TRBV29-1,CSYGALGAGGLYNEQFF
TRBJ2-1,TRBV6-2/TRBV6-3,CASSRPGLRGRVPSGNEQFF
TRBJ2-3,TRBV18,CASSPPWTGSTDTQYF
TRBJ1-2,TRBV29-1,CSVGQGTGNYGYTF
TRBJ2-2,TRBV30,CAWSAGTGGAYTGELFF
TRBJ2-3,TRBV11-3,CASTTDPVSDTQYF
TRBJ2-1,TRBV12-3/TRBV12-4,CASRLRTSGNHLYNEQFF
TRBJ2-7,TRBV20-1,CSARSPAATPYEQYF
TRBJ1-5,TRBV12-3/TRBV12-4,CASSLRGSGNQPQHF
TRBJ2-2,TRBV6-5,CASRDATGELFF
TRBJ2-1,TRBV6-1,CASSAHRAHINEQFF
TRBJ1-2,TRBV21-1,CASSGGSIKRHGYTF
TRBJ2-4,TRBV6-1,CASSTLLLAKNIQYF
TRBJ2-3,TRBV5-1,CASSLGDRETDTQYF
TRBJ2-5,TRBV5-4,CASRGTGAGKETQYF
TRBJ2-3,TRBV20-1,CSARTGENTQYF
TRBJ2-1,TRBV20-1,CSAESQRTREQFF
TRBJ2-1,TRBV6-5,CASGSSGRYEQFF
TRBJ1-1,TRBV5-6,CASSWWGLGTEAFF
TRBJ1-6,TRBV6-5,CASSLGTGGNSPLHF
TRBJ2-1,TRBV11-3,CASSLRSGSLSYNEQFF
TRBJ2-1,TRBV19,CASSIEPGGSYEQFF
TRBJ1-1,TRBV28,CASRSSGTRILNTEAFF
TRBJ2-3,TRBV7-2,CASNKGLAGPTDTQYF
TRBJ2-5,TRBV12-3/TRBV12-4,CASSPLAQETQYF
TRBJ1-5,TRBV19,CASSVQGFGGQPQHF
TRBJ1-6,TRBV18,CASDGIYNSPLHF
TRBJ2-3,TRBV6-5,CASSSQGAADTQYF
TRBJ2-7,TRBV7-2,CASSLEGTGVSEQYF
TRBJ2-3,TRBV19,CASSMDVGLAGLGDTQYF
TRBJ2-3,TRBV7-2,CASSLAPREGNTQYF
TRBJ2-5,TRBV7-8,CASSVKDGWVETQYF
TRBJ2-5,TRBV7-7,CASSLGLAGGGETQYF
TRBJ2-7,TRBV28,CASSPSAVGLYEQYF
TRBJ2-7,TRBV7-2,CASSPMGNEQYF
TRBJ2-1,TRBV24-1,CATTPGGSDEQFF
TRBJ1-6,TRBV20-1,CSASSGNNSPLHF
TRBJ1-3,TRBV5-1,CASTSQPGSGNTIYF
TRBJ1-4,TRBV7-2,CASSLGPPKGEKLFF
TRBJ2-7,TRBV6-5,CASSPPGGYEQYF
TRBJ2-1,TRBV24-1,CATSDLGLGGIEQFF
TRBJ2-2,TRBV12-3/TRBV12-4,CASSFLGGKYTGELFF
TRBJ2-1,TRBV12-3/TRBV12-4,CASRRPPYNEQFF
TRBJ2-1,TRBV5-1,CASRRQGNEQFF
TRBJ1-1,TRBV30,CAWRTGQTNTEAFF
TRBJ2-3,TRBV12-3/TRBV12-4,CASSLYHRAPQGTDTQYF
TRBJ1-4,TRBV11-2,CASSYTRGTNEKLFF
TRBJ2-2,TRBV25-1,CASSDLATTGELFF
TRBJ2-1,TRBV6-5,CASSYSRREALYNEQFF
TRBJ2-1,TRBV28,CASLGLAGGSYNEQFF
TRBJ2-1,TRBV7-3,CASSSLQDSYNEQFF
TRBJ2-3,TRBV20-1,CSAQERQRSTDTQYF
TRBJ2-5,TRBV4-3,CASSQGSSAGRQETQYF
TRBJ1-6,TRBV20-1,CSANYDRSNSPLHF
TRBJ2-1,TRBV10-3,CAISGTGTHNEQFF
TRBJ2-1,TRBV7-8,CASTLLQGIYNEQFF
TRBJ2-1,TRBV20-1,CSAPSRTSGRQFF
TRBJ2-1,TRBV12-1,CASSSPGPGLPSNSSYNEQFF
TRBJ1-1,TRBV6-2/TRBV6-3,CASIRAGGNTEAFF